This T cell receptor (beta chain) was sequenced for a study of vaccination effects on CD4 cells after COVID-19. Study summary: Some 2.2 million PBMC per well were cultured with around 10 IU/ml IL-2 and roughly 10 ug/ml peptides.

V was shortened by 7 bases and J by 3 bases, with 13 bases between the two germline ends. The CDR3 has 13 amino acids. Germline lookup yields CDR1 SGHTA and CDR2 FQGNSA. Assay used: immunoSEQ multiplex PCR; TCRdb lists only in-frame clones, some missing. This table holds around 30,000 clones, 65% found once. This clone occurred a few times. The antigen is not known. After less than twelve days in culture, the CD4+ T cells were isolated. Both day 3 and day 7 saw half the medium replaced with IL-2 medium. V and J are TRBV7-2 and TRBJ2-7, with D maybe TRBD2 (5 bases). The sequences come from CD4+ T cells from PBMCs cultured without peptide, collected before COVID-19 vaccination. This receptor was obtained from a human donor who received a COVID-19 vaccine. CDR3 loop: CASKQRNGYEQYF. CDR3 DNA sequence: TGTGCCAGCAAACAGCGGAACGGCTACGAGCAGTACTTC.